This T cell receptor (beta chain) came from a study of blood T cell repertoires in COVID-19. In the source study's methods: Amplification with reference gene primers provided the estimates of nucleated cell counts. Data came from immunoSEQ multiplex PCR; TCRdb stores just in-frame clones and leaves some out. That table gives V, J and clone size, and the DNA gave D and trimming. The sample yields approximately 200,000 clones, 70% to 90% seen once. In germline, CDR1 is MDHEN, CDR2 SYDVKM. V was pared by 5 bases and J by 4 bases, with 10 bases of the junction left unmatched. The CDR3 contains 15 residues.

The chain combines TRBV28 with TRBJ1-2, with 7 bases aligning to TRBD1. Material for sequencing was peripheral blood. The receptor was isolated from a woman in her twenties or thirties with active or convalescent COVID-19. This CDR3 is CASSPRTGIPYGYTF. In nucleotides, the CDR3 is TGTGCCAGCAGTCCCAGGACAGGAATCCCCTATGGCTACACCTTC.